The 22 T cell receptor beta chains below all came from one sample that was sequenced in a study of CD4 T cells in relation to SARS-CoV-2 and coronaviruses. Using immunoSEQ multiplex PCR, the repertoire was profiled, and TCRdb retains in-frame clones only, with some absent. The table lists around 40,000 clones, 84% of them singletons. Their antigen targets remain unknown. Sample: naive CD4+ T cells from PBMCs, cultured in vitro. The subset here: naive CD4+ T cells isolated by negative enrichment. These receptors were taken from an adult with COVID-19.

The chain employs TRBV6-2 or TRBV6-3 and TRBJ2-2; D is perhaps TRBD1 or TRBD2 (5 bases each). CDR1 MNHEY and CDR2 SVGEGT come from the germline V gene. V gave up 6 bases and J gave up 3 bases, with 11 bases separating them. The CDR3 runs to 14 residues. CDR3 sequence (DNA): TGTGCCAGCAGCCGGGACCCCGACACCGGGGAGCTGTTTTTT. It is translated as CASSRDPDTGELFF.

This clone was seen once. This chain links TRBV3-1 (or the pseudogene TRBV3-2) with TRBJ2-1; D might be TRBD1 (6 bases). CDR3 length: 12 residues. Deletions cut 4 bases from V and 10 bases from J, with 11 bases between. Germline-derived CDR1 and CDR2 are LGHDT and YNNKEL (reference sequence). The CDR3 DNA sequence: TGTGCCAGCAGCCTAACAGGGTACGAGCAGTTCTTC. This codes for CASSLTGYEQFF.

The genes are TRBV7-3 and TRBJ2-7, with D perhaps matching TRBD1 (6 bases). Germline assignment: CDR1 SGHTA and CDR2 FQGTGA. Trimming took 0 bases from V and 6 from J, leaving 12 bases between them. CDR3 length: 14 residues. The CDR3 region is CASSLTGTPSEQYF. CDR3 bases: TGTGCCAGCAGCTTAACCGGGACACCTTCCGAGCAGTACTTC.

J is TRBJ2-1 and V is TRBV6-6, with TRBD2 matching 9 bases. With V trimmed by 6 bases and J by 7 bases, 7 bases remained unmatched. CDR1 is MNHNY and CDR2 is SVGAGI in the germline V gene (reference sequence). The CDR3 spans 14 residues. The CDR3 protein is CASRGSGRPNEQFF. CDR3 in DNA: TGTGCCAGCAGGGGTAGCGGGAGACCGAATGAGCAGTTCTTC.

This chain joins TRBV2 and TRBJ2-2, with TRBD1 identical over 8 bases. CDR1 SNHLY and CDR2 FYNNEI come from the germline V gene. The CDR3 consists of 14 residues. The trim removed 7 bases at V and 3 bases at J, leaving 4 bases unmatched. CDR3 in amino acids: CASMVDRDTGELFF. DNA of the CDR3: TGTGCCAGCATGGTGGACAGGGACACCGGGGAGCTGTTTTTT.

This clone was observed once. CDR3 loop: CASSQFDLEAFF. The CDR3 nucleotides are TGTGCCAGCAGTCAGTTCGACCTTGAAGCTTTCTTT. V usage is TRBV12-3 or TRBV12-4 and J usage is TRBJ1-1; D unresolved. The CDR3 covers 12 residues. Deletions cut 5 bases from V and 7 bases from J, with 11 bases between.

V usage is TRBV5-4 and J usage is TRBJ2-3; 12 nucleotides match TRBD2. Germline CDR1 SGHNT, CDR2 YYREEE (reference sequence). The CDR3 covers 17 residues. Trimming cost V 0 bases and J 0 bases; bases outside gene matches: 2. The CDR3 region has the DNA TGTGCCAGCAGCTTGGGGCTAGCGGGAGGGAGCACAGATACGCAGTATTTT. Its translation is CASSLGLAGGSTDTQYF.

The rearrangement joins TRBV6-6 to TRBJ1-2, with D possibly matching TRBD1 (5 bases). V was pared by 5 bases and J by 5 bases, with 30 bases between. Germline-derived CDR1 and CDR2 are MNHNY and SVGAGI (reference sequence). The CDR3 sequence is 19 residues long. Here the CDR3 DNA reads TGTGCCAGCAGTCGGGGAGGCGCGGGACGGTTCTTGGGCCGGTATGGCTACACCTTC. Amino acid sequence: CASSRGGAGRFLGRYGYTF.

V is TRBV2 and J is TRBJ2-2, with TRBD2 matching over 12 bases. The J segment lost 6 bases and the V segment lost 4 bases, leaving 3 bases of the junction unmatched. Looked up from germline, CDR1 is SNHLY and CDR2 is FYNNEI. CDR3 length: 15 amino acids. In DNA form, the CDR3 reads TGTGCCAGCAGTGTGGGACTAGCGGGCTCCGGGGAGCTGTTTTTT. It codes for CASSVGLAGSGELFF.

The V and J genes are TRBV27 and TRBJ2-7, with D possibly matching TRBD2 (5 bases). Looked up from germline, CDR1 is MNHEY and CDR2 is SMNVEV (reference sequence). This CDR3 has 15 amino acids. Between the trimmed V and J ends, which lost 7 bases and 5 bases, there was a span of 21 bases. The CDR3 reads CASKLTSGSGNEQYF. CDR3 sequence (DNA): TGTGCCAGCAAACTAACCAGCGGTTCCGGCAACGAGCAGTACTTC.

The V call is TRBV5-4, the J call TRBJ2-3; TRBD1 matches at 7 bases. CDR3 length equals 15 residues. Per the germline V gene, CDR1 is SGHNT and CDR2 is YYREEE (reference sequence). J lost 4 bases, V lost 4 bases, and 9 bases had no gene match. The CDR3 bases are TGTGCCAGCAGCCTGGCGACAGGGTTGGCAGATACGCAGTATTTT. Translating it yields CASSLATGLADTQYF.

J is TRBJ2-3 and V is TRBV15; 7 bases agree with TRBD1. This CDR3 region has 16 residues. V lost 0 bases to trimming and J lost 6 bases; unmatched junction nucleotides: 9. From germline, CDR1 is LNHNV and CDR2 YYDKDF (reference sequence). The CDR3: CATSREVKGARDTQYF. Here the CDR3 DNA reads TGTGCCACCAGCAGAGAAGTCAAGGGGGCGAGGGATACGCAGTATTTT. Variable domain in full (rest from reference TRBV15 and TRBJ2-3): DAMVIQNPRYQVTQFGKPVTLSCSQTLNHNVMYWYQQKSSQAPKLLFHYYDKDFNNEADTPDNFQSRRPNTSFCFLDIRSPGLGDTAMYLCATSREVKGARDTQYFGPGTRLTVL.

The chain employs TRBV21-1 and TRBJ2-1; TRBD2 reflects the table's D call only, with no check against the DNA. TRBV21-1 is a recognized pseudogene. This CDR3 spans 22 amino acids. The CDR3 region is CASQGGPSGRGPSFHIYNEQFF. CDR3 in DNA: TGTGCCTCGCAGGGGGGTCCTAGCGGGAGGGGTCCCTCTTTTCACATCTACAATGAGCAGTTCTTC.

This clone was picked up one time. The chain couples TRBV19 to TRBJ2-1, with 11 nucleotides matching TRBD2. The germline gives CDR1 LNHDA, CDR2 SQIVND (reference sequence). V shed 1 base, J shed 8 bases, and the junction held 4 bases outside the gene matches. CDR3 size: 15 residues. The CDR3 DNA is TGTGCCAGTAGTATAGGACTAGCGGGGACGTATGAGCAGTTCTTC. It encodes CASSIGLAGTYEQFF.

V usage is TRBV6-4 and J usage is TRBJ2-7; D gene uncertain. CDR3 length equals 13 residues. Trimming pared 11 bases from V and 2 bases from J, leaving 16 bases between. Looked up from germline, CDR1 is MRHNA and CDR2 is SNTAGT. The CDR3 region has the DNA TGTGCCTTCACCCAAAACGCAACCTACGAGCAGTACTTC. Translation gives CAFTQNATYEQYF.

The rearrangement links TRBV10-3 to TRBJ2-5, with 8 bases matching TRBD1. Germline V gives CDR1 ENHRY, CDR2 SYGVKD. The CDR3 consists of 13 residues. V shed 8 bases and J 2 bases; nucleotides not matched to a gene: 4. The CDR3 DNA reads TGTGCCATCGGGGACAGGCCGCAAGAGACCCAGTACTTC. Its protein product is CAIGDRPQETQYF.

This clone was seen a single time. This rearrangement joins TRBV4-2 to TRBJ2-1; 9 positions agree with TRBD2. After removal of 0 bases from V and 7 bases from J, the junction contained 7 bases not matched to a gene. This CDR3 has 16 residues. Looked up from germline, CDR1 is LGHNA and CDR2 is YNFKEQ. CDR3 in DNA: TGTGCCAGCAGCCAAGATGGGGCGGGAGGGTCAAATGAGCAGTTCTTC. Amino acid sequence: CASSQDGAGGSNEQFF.

The chain combines TRBV7-9 with TRBJ2-3; D is perhaps TRBD2 (7 bases). The CDR3 is made up of 15 amino acids. Germline lookup yields CDR1 SEHNR and CDR2 FQNEAQ (reference sequence). V lost 7 bases, J lost 1 base, and 15 bases lay in between. The CDR3 loop is CASTVRGAGTDTQYF. CDR3 nucleotide sequence: TGTGCCAGCACCGTACGGGGGGCTGGCACAGATACGCAGTATTTT.

This clone was counted only a few times. V is TRBV2 and J is TRBJ2-1; 10 bases fit TRBD2. The CDR3 has 15 amino acids. V lost 4 bases, J lost 6 bases, and 6 bases stayed unmatched. The germline V gene encodes CDR1 SNHLY and CDR2 FYNNEI. The CDR3 is CASSVGLAGVNEQFF. In DNA form, the CDR3 reads TGTGCCAGCAGTGTAGGGCTAGCGGGAGTCAATGAGCAGTTCTTC.

The CDR3 sequence is CASRIGLPYEQYF. As DNA, the CDR3 is TGTGCCAGCAGAATTGGACTCCCCTACGAGCAGTACTTC. The V call is TRBV6-5, the J call TRBJ2-7; D is perhaps TRBD2 (5 bases). The germline gives CDR1 MNHEY, CDR2 SVGAGI. This CDR3 has 13 amino acids. V lost 6 bases to trimming and J lost 2 bases, with 11 bases between them.

The chain recombines TRBV19 with TRBJ2-3; 7 positions agree with TRBD2. The CDR3 is 17 amino acids. V lost 3 bases and J lost 4; bases outside the gene matches: 13. Looked up from germline, CDR1 is LNHDA and CDR2 is SQIVND (reference sequence). In DNA, the CDR3 is TGTGCCAGTAGTATGTTTAGTGGAGGCGGGAGCCCAGATACGCAGTATTTT. It is translated as CASSMFSGGGSPDTQYF.

The genes are TRBV2 and TRBJ2-1; no reliable D call. CDR1 SNHLY and CDR2 FYNNEI come from the germline V gene. CDR3 length: 13 residues. The ends were cut back, 2 bases at V and 14 bases at J, with 16 bases in the middle. The CDR3 here is CASSELVFSLEFF. CDR3 DNA: TGTGCCAGCAGTGAACTAGTCTTTAGTCTGGAGTTCTTC. Full variable domain (remainder filled in from reference TRBV2 and TRBJ2-1): EPEVTQTPSHQVTQMGQEVILRCVPISNHLYFYWYRQILGQKVEFLVSFYNNEISEKSEIFDDQFSVERPDGSNFTLKIRSTKLEDSAMYFCASSELVFSLEFFGPGTRLTVL.